One TCR beta chain is described in this entry. V was cut by 3 bases and J by 4 bases, with 10 bases left in between. CDR3 length equals 14 residues. Germline-derived CDR1 and CDR2 are SGDLS and YYNGEE. The record originates from a study of blood T cell repertoires in COVID-19. Some clones are missing from TCRdb's copy, which holds only in-frame ones; the method was immunoSEQ multiplex PCR. The profile shows about 160,000 clones, under 90% of them singletons. The source material was PBMCs or T cells enriched from blood (not recorded which). V is TRBV9 and J is TRBJ1-4, with D maybe TRBD1 (6 bases). This receptor was identified in a man in his sixties who had recovered from COVID-19. The CDR3 bases are TGTGCCAGCAGCGAGACAGGCGGTAATGAAAAACTGTTTTTT. Translation gives CASSETGGNEKLFF.